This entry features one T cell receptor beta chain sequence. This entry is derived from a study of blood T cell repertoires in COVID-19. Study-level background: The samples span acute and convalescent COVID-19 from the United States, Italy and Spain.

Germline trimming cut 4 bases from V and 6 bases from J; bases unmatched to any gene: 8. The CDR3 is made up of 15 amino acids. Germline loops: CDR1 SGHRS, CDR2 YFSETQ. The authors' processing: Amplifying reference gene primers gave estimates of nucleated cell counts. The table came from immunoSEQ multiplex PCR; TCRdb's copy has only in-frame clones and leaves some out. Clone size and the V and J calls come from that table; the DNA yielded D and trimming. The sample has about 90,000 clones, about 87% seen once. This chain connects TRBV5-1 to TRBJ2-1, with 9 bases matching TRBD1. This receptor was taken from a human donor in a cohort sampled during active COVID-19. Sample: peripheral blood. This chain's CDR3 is CASSEGQGGVNEQFF. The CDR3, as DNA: TGCGCCAGCAGCGAGGGACAGGGCGGGGTCAATGAGCAGTTCTTC.